This T cell receptor beta chain was sequenced for a study of a mutant IDH1 vaccine in newly diagnosed glioma (dated by TCRdb to the early 2020s). Regarding the research as a whole: Patients received eight vaccinations in weeks 1, 3, 5, 7, 11, 15, 19 and 23, corresponding to visits V03 through V10. Vaccination was initiated 4-6 weeks after radiotherapy alone, or concurrently with temozolomide cycles in the chemotherapy-containing groups. Of the approximately 32 treated patients, approximately 62% were male and 37.5% were female, and the mean age was 40.4 years. Before enrollment, most patients had been given radiochemotherapy with temozolomide as standard therapy, while the rest had received either radiotherapy alone or temozolomide alone. Peripheral blood samples were drawn at six visits, namely V03 (baseline), V05, V07, V10, V12 and V13. For exploratory analyses, longitudinal TCRB deep sequencing was carried out in about two dozen treated patients wherever samples were available.

The CDR3 contains 14 residues, cysteine and phenylalanine counted. The CDR3 DNA has 42 bases and is translated from base 1. Taken from the germline V gene (reference sequence), the CDR1 and CDR2 loops are LNHDA and SQIVND. V lost 5 bases and J lost 9 bases; the stretch between them is 17 bases long. Library preparation employed the immunoSEQ multiplex PCR assay. The hsTCRB Kit was used according to the manufacturer's protocol to amplify rearranged TCR beta chain sequences. An Illumina MiSeq was used to sequence the TCRB libraries. The study's processing was this. Demultiplexing, trimming and gene mapping were performed with the kit vendor's proprietary platform. TCRdb obtained this table from immuneACCESS and retained in-frame rearrangements with V and J assigned. These tables miss some clones; where compared with another copy, unresolved V genes account for less than half of the shortfall, and the remainder is unexplained. V and J calls and clone size are copied from that table; D and trimming were computed from the DNA. The sample records fewer than 40,000 clones, approximately 53% of which are singletons. About 11% of the sample is held by the ten biggest clonotypes.

Broader findings and caveats from the paper: No apparent relationship was observed between pseudoprogression and alterations in the top peripheral T cell clonotypes detected by TCRB sequencing. According to the authors, sample limitations meant that analyses of patient blood samples could not be reproduced. Vaccine-induced immune responses across multiple MHC alleles were detected in approximately 94% of patients. Selection of PBMC samples for TCRB deep sequencing was based on availability.

The time point label, read with the paper, signifies: week 5, during vaccination. Each vaccine dose, consisting of 300 ug of a 20-mer mutant IDH1 peptide in Montanide, was administered subcutaneously with topical imiquimod. Newly diagnosed WHO grade 3 or 4 IDH1-mutant astrocytomas showing loss of nuclear ATRX were present in the donors. The samples were drawn from NOA16, a multicentre, single-arm, open-label phase I trial in Germany that tested a mutant IDH1 peptide vaccine in humans for the first time. Genomic DNA for TCRB sequencing was extracted from EDTA blood using the DNeasy Blood and Tissue Kit. Points on this clone: Its specific antigen is unknown. Base qualities are not at hand, and no much larger clone is one base apart.

The rearranged segments are TRBV19 and TRBJ2-1; a tentative D call is TRBD2 (7 bases match). The sample here was PBMCs, taken from a glioma patient whose treatment included an IDH1 peptide vaccine. The TCR was taken from a woman younger than 35 with glioma. Here the CDR3 is given as CASSPGAGAGEQFF. The DNA sequence is given as TGTGCCAGTAGTCCCGGTGCGGGGGCGGGTGAGCAGTTCTTC.